The TCR beta chain described here comes from a study of blood T cell repertoires in COVID-19. Looking at the study overall: Sites in the United States, Italy and Spain provided acute and convalescent COVID-19 samples. T cells, B-cell-depleted T cells, or PBMCs supplied cDNA or gDNA.

Germline CDR1 is SGHTA and CDR2 is FQGNSA. The CDR3 covers 14 residues. Trimming at V came to 5 bases and at J to 5 bases, leaving 8 bases not matched to a gene. Per the original methods: Reference gene primer amplification gave estimated nucleated cell counts. Sequenced by immunoSEQ multiplex PCR; TCRdb stores in-frame clones only, minus some. Clone size and the V and J calls come from that table; the DNA yielded D and trimming. The sample lists some 150,000 clones; around 84% were seen once. J is TRBJ1-2 and V is TRBV7-2; 7 nucleotides agree with TRBD1. The origin of this receptor is a man in his sixties with active or convalescent COVID-19. Sequenced input: peripheral blood. The CDR3 DNA reads TGTGCCAGCAGCCGGAAGGGACAGACATATGGCTACACCTTC. Amino acids: CASSRKGQTYGYTF.